One sample yielded the 11 T cell receptor beta chains listed below, sequenced in a study of vaccination and CD4 T cells after COVID-19 (dated by TCRdb to between 2021 and 2024). Libraries were prepared through PCR. For sequencing, an Illumina iSeq 100 was employed. DNA from cultured CD4+ T cells was subjected to TCR sequencing with the Oncomine TCR Beta short-read assay at the Johns Hopkins FTIC core. The QIAamp micro DNA kit was used to extract genomic DNA from the cultured CD4+ T cells. In-frame beta chains were kept once TCRdb had trimmed the public reads at Q25 with fastp and called clones with MiXCR. A single entry per CDR3 protein holds the most common genes and DNA from its merged rows. The sample includes over 8,500 distinct CDR3 sequences, with under 35% observed a single time. The ten largest make up about 14% of the sample. These receptors have no identified antigens. The treatment or condition label corresponds to: approximately 9-day PBMC culture with coronavirus spike peptide pools or control peptides (ViraFEST assay). CD4+ T cells from unexposed donors were collected before the COVID-19 pandemic (2011-2018).

The sequenced material came from CD4+ T cells from blood, cultured in vitro. The receptors here all came from a human donor in good health.

This clonotype is medium-sized by share. The chain employs TRBV7-8 and TRBJ2-5; no definite D call. The germline CDR1 and CDR2 sequences are SGHVS and FQNEAQ. The CDR3 runs to 14 residues. Trimming stripped 3 bases from V and 5 bases from J, with 13 bases between. CDR3 protein: CASSFGRIGETQYF. CDR3 nucleotide sequence: TGTGCCAGCAGCTTCGGCCGAATTGGGGAGACCCAGTACTTC.

The chain recombines TRBV7-2 with TRBJ2-3; D not certain. Germline V gene sequence: CDR1 SGHTA, CDR2 FQGNSA. The CDR3 loop spans 16 amino acids. V lost 3 bases, J lost 0 bases, and 13 bases lay in between. The CDR3: CASSFIGQTSTDTQYF. As DNA, the CDR3 is TGTGCCAGCAGCTTCATAGGGCAGACTAGCACAGATACGCAGTATTTT.

The chain's CDR3 is CASSLDRTYNEQFF. Written as DNA, the CDR3 is TGTGCCAGCAGCTTAGACAGGACGTACAATGAGCAGTTCTTC. The rearrangement joins TRBV7-6 to TRBJ2-1, with D possibly matching TRBD1 (5 bases). The CDR3 has 14 amino acids. V was shortened by 1 base and J by 4 bases, with 8 bases between the two germline ends. Germline V gives CDR1 SGHVS, CDR2 FNYEAQ.

This clonotype was found a few times. The CDR3 protein is CASSFQGRSNQPQHF. DNA of the CDR3: TGTGCCAGCAGTTTTCAGGGCAGAAGCAATCAGCCCCAGCATTTT. V gene TRBV6-2 or TRBV6-3 combines with J gene TRBJ1-5, with D perhaps matching TRBD1 (5 bases). There are 15 residues in the CDR3. CDR1 is MNHEY and CDR2 is SVGEGT in the germline V gene. Trimming removed 4 bases at V and 1 base at J, with 11 bases between.

This sequence joins TRBV6-1 and TRBJ2-5; D is undetermined. Deletions cut 4 bases from V and 1 base from J, with 10 bases between. Germline V CDR1 and CDR2: MNHNS, SASEGT. The CDR3 spans 14 residues. This chain's CDR3 is CASSGWGIQETQYF. CDR3 nucleotide sequence: TGTGCCAGCAGTGGATGGGGAATCCAAGAGACCCAGTACTTC.

V and J are TRBV11-2 and TRBJ2-7; D possibly uses TRBD1 or TRBD2 (5 bases each). Trimming took off 1 base at V and 0 bases at J, with 10 bases between the two ends. The CDR3 is 15 residues long. Germline V gene lookup returns CDR1 SGHAT and CDR2 FQNNGV. In DNA form, the CDR3 reads TGTGCCAGCAGCTTAGGGGACGTCAGCTCCTACGAGCAGTACTTC. Amino acids: CASSLGDVSSYEQYF.

This clonotype came up a few times. This rearrangement joins TRBV20-1 to TRBJ2-5; TRBD1 matches at 8 bases. The CDR3 contains 13 residues. With V trimmed by 4 bases and J by 8 bases, 9 bases remained unmatched. Germline V CDR1 and CDR2: DFQATT, SNEGSKA (reference sequence). This CDR3 is CSAITGGRETQYF. DNA of the CDR3: TGCAGTGCTATTACAGGGGGAAGGGAAACCCAGTACTTC.

This clonotype has just a few counts. The chain uses TRBV28 and TRBJ1-4; tentative D call: TRBD1 (5 bases). The CDR3 has 17 amino acids. In germline, CDR1 is MDHEN, CDR2 SYDVKM. Trimming pared 0 bases from V and 0 bases from J, leaving 11 bases between. CDR3 region: CASSLWDLDTTNEKLFF. The DNA for the CDR3 is TGTGCCAGCAGTTTATGGGACCTGGACACAACTAATGAAAAACTGTTTTTT. The full variable domain, with the rest looked up from reference TRBV28 and TRBJ1-4, is DVKVTQSSRYLVKRTGEKVFLECVQDMDHENMFWYRQDPGLGLRLIYFSYDVKMKEKGDIPEGYSVSREKKERFSLILESASTNQTSMYLCASSLWDLDTTNEKLFFGSGTQLSVL.

The V call is TRBV14, the J call TRBJ1-6; D is ambiguous. Germline CDR1 is SGHDN and CDR2 is FVKESK. The CDR3 is made up of 18 amino acids. Trimming pared 2 bases from V and 10 bases from J, leaving 24 bases between. CDR3 loop: CASSQRRRGLEFQSPLHF. DNA of the CDR3: TGTGCCAGCAGCCAAAGACGCCGCGGACTTGAGTTTCAATCACCCCTCCACTTT. The variable domain in full, with the rest retrieved from reference TRBV14 and TRBJ1-6, is EAGVTQFPSHSVIEKGQTVTLRCDPISGHDNLYWYRRVMGKEIKFLLHFVKESKQDESGMPNNRFLAERTGGTYSTLKVQPAELEDSGVYFCASSQRRRGLEFQSPLHFGNGTRLTVT.

This clonotype came up a few times. This chain joins TRBV5-1 and TRBJ1-2, with 7 bases lining up with TRBD1. Trimming took 4 bases from V and 8 from J; bases not matched to a gene: 8. CDR3 length equals 13 residues. Germline V gene sequence: CDR1 SGHRS, CDR2 YFSETQ. The CDR3 here is CASSTTGLYGYTF. CDR3 DNA: TGCGCCAGCAGCACGACAGGGTTGTACGGCTACACCTTC.

This chain joins TRBV20-1 and TRBJ2-1, with 13 nucleotides matching TRBD2. V was pared by 6 bases and J by 5 bases, with 7 bases of the junction left unmatched. Germline-derived CDR1 and CDR2 are DFQATT and SNEGSKA (reference sequence). The CDR3 extends over 15 amino acids. DNA for the CDR3: TGCAGTGCAAGGACTAGCGGGAGCGGGGACAATGAGCAGTTCTTC. Its protein product is CSARTSGSGDNEQFF.